This T cell receptor beta chain originates from a study of patients and donors after allogeneic stem cell transplantation. One entry per CDR3 protein, called by TCRdb with MiXCR from the RT-PCR reads. The sample holds about 74,000 distinct CDR3 sequences, more than 20% seen once. The CDR3 is made up of 13 amino acids. The germline V and J ends were trimmed by 11 bases and 0 bases, with 10 bases remaining between them. In germline, CDR1 is MNHEY, CDR2 SMNVEV (reference sequence). The receptor was derived from a human donor who was either an allogeneic HSCT recipient or a stem cell or donor lymphocyte infusion donor (not recorded which). It is not recorded whose cells these are; they may come from a transplant donor. The sample comprised blood, either unsorted or a sorted T cell fraction (not recorded which). The chain recombines TRBV27 with TRBJ2-2; tentatively, D is TRBD1 (5 bases). In DNA form, the CDR3 reads TGTGCCGCAGGACACTCGAACACCGGGGAGCTGTTTTTT. Translation: CAAGHSNTGELFF.